These 17 T cell receptor beta chains were all obtained from the same sample, sequenced in a study of T cell responses to AZD1222 COVID-19 vaccine. TCRdb's table, derived via immunoSEQ multiplex PCR, lists solely in-frame clones and lacks some. Found here are 100,000 to 130,000 clones, 92% of them singletons; the top ten hold about 9.1%. The sequencing here drew on peripheral blood, taken 28 days after the second AZD1222 dose. The receptors derive from an adult who received the AZD1222 COVID-19 vaccine.

This rearrangement joins TRBV6-2 or TRBV6-3 to TRBJ2-1, with 16 bases identical to TRBD2. Germline-derived CDR1 and CDR2 are MNHEY and SVGEGT. The CDR3 runs to 19 residues. Trimming cost V 0 bases and J 1 base; bases outside gene matches: 3. In DNA, the CDR3 is TGTGCCAGCAGTTACTCCCCGGGACTAGCGGGAGGGTCCTACAATGAGCAGTTCTTC. This codes for CASSYSPGLAGGSYNEQFF.

CDR3 nucleotides: TGTGCCATCAGTGACGGACCTACCCGCTCCTACGAGCAGTACTTC. The encoded protein is CAISDGPTRSYEQYF. The rearrangement links TRBV10-3 to TRBJ2-7; D is uncertain. In germline, CDR1 is ENHRY, CDR2 SYGVKD. This CDR3 is 15 amino acids long. Between the trimmed V and J ends, which lost 3 bases and 0 bases, there was a span of 12 bases.

The chain links TRBV11-2 to TRBJ2-3; 9 bases fit TRBD2. Germline V gene data show CDR1 as SGHAT and CDR2 as FQNNGV. The trim removed 3 bases at V and 4 bases at J, leaving 11 bases unmatched. CDR3 length: 17 amino acids. The chain's CDR3 is CASSFRAGGPSADTQYF. The CDR3 nucleotides are TGTGCCAGCAGCTTTCGGGCGGGAGGGCCCTCCGCAGATACGCAGTATTTT.

The J gene is TRBJ2-1, the V gene TRBV11-2; TRBD1 might be the D (5 bases). CDR1 is SGHAT and CDR2 is FQNNGV in the germline V gene. V shed 5 bases and J shed 6 bases, with 14 bases lying between them. The CDR3 sequence is 14 residues long. CDR3 bases: TGTGCCAGCAGCCCCAGGGCCGTTTTCAATGAGCAGTTCTTC. It encodes CASSPRAVFNEQFF. Full variable domain (remainder filled in from reference TRBV11-2 and TRBJ2-1): EAGVAQSPRYKIIEKRQSVAFWCNPISGHATLYWYQQILGQGPKLLIQFQNNGVVDDSQLPKDRFSAERLKGVDSTLKIQPAKLEDSAVYLCASSPRAVFNEQFFGPGTRLTVL.

The chain has TRBV7-5 and TRBJ1-5; the listed D gene, TRBD1, was not tested against the DNA. TRBV7-5 is a documented pseudogene. The CDR3 is made up of 16 amino acids. CDR3 in DNA: TGTGCCAGAAGCTTAGCACCCAGGGGGATCAATCAGCCCCAGCATTTT. Translating it yields CARSLAPRGINQPQHF.

The chain links TRBV3-1 (or the pseudogene TRBV3-2) to TRBJ2-7; 7 bases map to TRBD2. The CDR3 contains 18 residues. V was clipped by 2 bases and J by 3 bases; unmatched bases: 16. Germline loops: CDR1 LGHDT, CDR2 YNNKEL (reference sequence). CDR3 loop: CASSQPPETLADNYEQYF. The DNA for the CDR3 is TGTGCCAGCAGCCAACCTCCCGAAACCCTAGCGGACAACTACGAGCAGTACTTC.

The J gene is TRBJ1-3, the V gene TRBV18; D remains unclear. The CDR3 extends over 15 amino acids. Germline-derived CDR1 and CDR2 are KGHSH and LQKENI. Trimming shortened V by 0 bases and J by 4 bases, and 10 bases separated the two germline ends. CDR3 sequence (DNA): TGTGCCAGCTCACCACCTAACCGGCGAGGAAACACCATATATTTT. Translation gives CASSPPNRRGNTIYF.

V usage is TRBV4-3 and J usage is TRBJ1-6; 7 nucleotides agree with TRBD1. V lost 1 base and J lost 9; bases outside the gene matches: 6. This CDR3 is 15 amino acids long. Germline V CDR1 and CDR2: LGHNA, YSLEER. The CDR3 loop is CASSQVRTGGSPLHF. CDR3 bases: TGCGCCAGCAGCCAAGTACGGACAGGCGGTTCACCCCTCCACTTT.

A single count supports this clone. The genes are TRBV20-1 and TRBJ1-2; D is unclear. Germline V gene sequence: CDR1 DFQATT, CDR2 SNEGSKA (reference sequence). The CDR3 has 10 residues. Between the trimmed V and J ends, which lost 7 bases and 6 bases, there was a span of 9 bases. The CDR3 protein is CSGAQDGYTF. The CDR3 DNA follows: TGCAGTGGAGCCCAGGATGGCTACACCTTC.

The V and J genes are TRBV5-1 and TRBJ1-6, with TRBD1 matching over 11 bases. This CDR3 has 19 amino acids. V was pared by 0 bases and J by 0 bases, with 5 bases of the junction left unmatched. The V gene's germline CDR1 is SGHRS and CDR2 YFSETQ. The DNA for the CDR3 is TGCGCCAGCAGCTTGGGGACAGGGGGCCCGAGCTCCTATAATTCACCCCTCCACTTT. Amino acids: CASSLGTGGPSSYNSPLHF. Using reference TRBV5-1 and TRBJ1-6 for the parts outside the CDR3, the full variable domain is KAGVTQTPRYLIKTRGQQVTLSCSPISGHRSVSWYQQTPGQGLQFLFEYFSETQRNKGNFPGRFSGRQFSNSRSEMNVSTLELGDSALYLCASSLGTGGPSSYNSPLHFGNGTRLTVT.

The V gene is TRBV4-1, the J gene TRBJ2-3; the match to TRBD2 covers 12 bases. The CDR3 is made up of 16 amino acids. The ends lost 3 bases at V and 3 bases at J; junction bases unmatched: 4. The V gene's germline CDR1 is MGHRA and CDR2 YSYEKL. Here the CDR3 reads CASSQTSGGVTDTQYF. As DNA, the CDR3 is TGCGCCAGCAGCCAGACTAGCGGGGGAGTAACAGATACGCAGTATTTT.

The V and J genes are TRBV7-3 and TRBJ2-3; 12 bases are shared with TRBD2. This CDR3 contains 16 residues. The V gene's germline CDR1 is SGHTA and CDR2 FQGTGA. V dropped 5 bases and J dropped 5; count of bases not matched to a gene: 8. Here the CDR3 DNA reads TGTGCCAGCAGCCCCAACATGGGACTAGCGGGAGATACGCAGTATTTT. It codes for CASSPNMGLAGDTQYF. Complete variable domain (other parts from reference TRBV7-3 and TRBJ2-3): GAGVSQTPSNKVTEKGKYVELRCDPISGHTALYWYRQSLGQGPEFLIYFQGTGAADDSGLPNDRFFAVRPEGSVSTLKIQRTERGDSAVYLCASSPNMGLAGDTQYFGPGTRLTVL.

The chain employs TRBV30 and TRBJ2-7; 10 nucleotides line up with TRBD1. This CDR3 is 13 amino acids long. Germline assignment: CDR1 GTSNPN and CDR2 SVGIG (reference sequence). For the CDR3, the DNA is TGTGCTTCACAGGACAGGGGGTCCTACGAGCAGTACTTC. Translating gives CASQDRGSYEQYF. The full variable domain, completed using reference TRBV30 and TRBJ2-7, is SQTIHQWPATLVQPVGSPLSLECTVEGTSNPNLYWYRQAAGRGLQLLFYSVGIGQISSEVPQNLSASRPQDRQFILSSKKLLLSDSGFYLCASQDRGSYEQYFGPGTRLTVT.

The chain has TRBV20-1 and TRBJ2-1; TRBD2 matches at 11 bases. Germline V gene lookup returns CDR1 DFQATT and CDR2 SNEGSKA (reference sequence). The CDR3 runs 15 residues. With 3 bases clipped from V and 7 bases from J, the junction kept 8 bases outside the gene matches. CDR3 loop: CSASLAGGRSNEQFF. The CDR3 region has the DNA TGCAGTGCTAGTCTAGCGGGGGGACGATCGAATGAGCAGTTCTTC.

This sequence joins TRBV5-1 and TRBJ1-1; D gene ambiguous. The germline V and J ends were trimmed by 0 bases and 7 bases, with 13 bases remaining between them. The CDR3 runs 14 residues. Germline V gene sequence: CDR1 SGHRS, CDR2 YFSETQ. DNA of the CDR3: TGCGCCAGCAGCTTGGGCCCAGAATCATTTGAAGCTTTCTTT. This gives the protein CASSLGPESFEAFF.

The gene calls are TRBV6-5 and TRBJ1-2; D remains ambiguous. The CDR3 contains 15 residues. The V gene lost 6 bases and the J gene lost 1 base, with 15 bases spanning the gap. Germline loops: CDR1 MNHEY, CDR2 SVGAGI. The CDR3 DNA sequence: TGTGCCAGCAGCTTAGGAAGTGGGAGTAACTATGGCTACACCTTC. Translation: CASSLGSGSNYGYTF.

The chain uses TRBV7-2 and TRBJ2-1; D tentatively reads TRBD1 or TRBD2 (5 bases each). The CDR3 extends over 13 amino acids. Trimming cost V 7 bases and J 7 bases, with 14 bases left between them. The germline gives CDR1 SGHTA, CDR2 FQGNSA. CDR3 sequence (DNA): TGTGCCAGCAATGACGGGGCAGTGAATGAGCAGTTCTTC. Protein: CASNDGAVNEQFF.